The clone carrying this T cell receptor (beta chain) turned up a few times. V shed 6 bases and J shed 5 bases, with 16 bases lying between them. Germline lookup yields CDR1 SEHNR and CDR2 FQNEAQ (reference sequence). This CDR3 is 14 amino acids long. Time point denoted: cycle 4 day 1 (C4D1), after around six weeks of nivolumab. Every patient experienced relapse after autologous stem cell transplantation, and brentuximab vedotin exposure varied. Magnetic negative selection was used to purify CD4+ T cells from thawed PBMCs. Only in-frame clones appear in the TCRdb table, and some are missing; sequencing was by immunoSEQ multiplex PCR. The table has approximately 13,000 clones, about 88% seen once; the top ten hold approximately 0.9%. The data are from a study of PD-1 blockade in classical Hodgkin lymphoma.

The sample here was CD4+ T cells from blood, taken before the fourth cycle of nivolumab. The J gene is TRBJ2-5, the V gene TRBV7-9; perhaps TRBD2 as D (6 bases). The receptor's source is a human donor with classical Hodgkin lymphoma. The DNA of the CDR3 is TGTGCCAGCAGGTCCGGAGGGCGGGGTGAGACCCAGTACTTC. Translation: CASRSGGRGETQYF.